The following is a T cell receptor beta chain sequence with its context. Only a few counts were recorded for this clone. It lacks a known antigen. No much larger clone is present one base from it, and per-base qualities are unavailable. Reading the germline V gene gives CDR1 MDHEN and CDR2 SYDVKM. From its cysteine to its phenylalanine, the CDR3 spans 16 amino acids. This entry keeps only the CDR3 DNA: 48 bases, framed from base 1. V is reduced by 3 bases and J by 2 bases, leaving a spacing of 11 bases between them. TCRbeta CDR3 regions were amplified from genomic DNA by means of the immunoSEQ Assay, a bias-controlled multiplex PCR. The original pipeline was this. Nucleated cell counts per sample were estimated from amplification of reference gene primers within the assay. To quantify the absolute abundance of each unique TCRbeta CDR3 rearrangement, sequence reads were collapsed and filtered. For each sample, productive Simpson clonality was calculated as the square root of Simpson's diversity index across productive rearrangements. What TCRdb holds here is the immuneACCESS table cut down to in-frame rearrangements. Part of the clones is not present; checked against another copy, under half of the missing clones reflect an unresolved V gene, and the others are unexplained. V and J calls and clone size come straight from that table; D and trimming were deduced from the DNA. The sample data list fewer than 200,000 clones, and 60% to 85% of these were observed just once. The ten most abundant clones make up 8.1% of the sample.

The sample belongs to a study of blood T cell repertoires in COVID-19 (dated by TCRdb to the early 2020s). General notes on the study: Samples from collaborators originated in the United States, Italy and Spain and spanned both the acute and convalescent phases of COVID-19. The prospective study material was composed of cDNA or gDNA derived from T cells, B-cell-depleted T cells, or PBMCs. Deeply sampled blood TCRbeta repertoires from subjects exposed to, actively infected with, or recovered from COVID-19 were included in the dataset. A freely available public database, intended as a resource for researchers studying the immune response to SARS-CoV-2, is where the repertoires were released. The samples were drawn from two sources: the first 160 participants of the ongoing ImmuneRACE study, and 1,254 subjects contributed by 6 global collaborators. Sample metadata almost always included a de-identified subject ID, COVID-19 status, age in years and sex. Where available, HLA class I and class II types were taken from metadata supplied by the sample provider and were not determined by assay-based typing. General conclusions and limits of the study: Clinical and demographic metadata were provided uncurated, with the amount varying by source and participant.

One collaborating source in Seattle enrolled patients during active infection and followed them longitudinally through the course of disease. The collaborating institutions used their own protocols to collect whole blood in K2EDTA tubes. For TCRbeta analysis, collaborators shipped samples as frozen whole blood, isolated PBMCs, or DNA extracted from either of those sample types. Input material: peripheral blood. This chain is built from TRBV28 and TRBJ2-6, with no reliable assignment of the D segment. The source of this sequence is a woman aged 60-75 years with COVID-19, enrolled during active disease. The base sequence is TGTGCCAGCAGTTTTCCTGAGAGCCCTGGGGCCAACGTCCTGACTTTC. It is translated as CASSFPESPGANVLTF. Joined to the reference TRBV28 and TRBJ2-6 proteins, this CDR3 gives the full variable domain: DVKVTQSSRYLVKRTGEKVFLECVQDMDHENMFWYRQDPGLGLRLIYFSYDVKMKEKGDIPEGYSVSREKKERFSLILESASTNQTSMYLCASSFPESPGANVLTFGAGSRLTVL.